The 19 T cell receptor beta chains below all came from one sample that was sequenced in a study of T-cell reconstitution after alpha-beta-depleted transplantation in children. This sample's TCRbeta library carried unique molecular identifier barcodes. TCRdb re-called the PCR reads with MiXCR, one entry per CDR3 protein. Among 540,000 or so distinct CDR3 sequences, 23% were seen once, and the ten largest hold roughly 15%. The sequencing here drew on PBMCs, mostly from graft donor cells, taken 360 days after TCRalphabeta/CD19-depleted stem cell transplant. Receptor source: a boy younger than two who had a stem cell transplant for acute myeloid leukemia, so the T cells may come from the graft donor.

The chain recombines TRBV7-9 with TRBJ2-5; 10 bases align to TRBD1. This CDR3 is 15 amino acids long. J lost 4 bases, V lost 3 bases, and 5 bases had no gene match. Per germline, CDR1 SEHNR and CDR2 FQNEAQ (reference sequence). CDR3 residues: CASSFVDRGRETQYF. CDR3 nucleotides: TGTGCCAGCAGCTTTGTCGACAGGGGGCGAGAGACCCAGTACTTC. The full variable domain, with the rest looked up from reference TRBV7-9 and TRBJ2-5, is DTGVSQNPRHKITKRGQNVTFRCDPISEHNRLYWYRQTLGQGPEFLTYFQNEAQLEKSRLLSDRFSAERPKGSFSTLEIQRTEQGDSAMYLCASSFVDRGRETQYFGPGTRLLVL.

This clonotype showed up many times. The chain couples TRBV28 to TRBJ2-2, with TRBD1 identical over 7 bases. The germline V gene encodes CDR1 MDHEN and CDR2 SYDVKM. The V gene end was trimmed by 8 bases and the J gene end by 1 base; junction bases not matched to a gene: 7. This CDR3 spans 15 amino acids. The CDR3 spells CASLRAGGNTGELFF. In DNA, the CDR3 is TGTGCCAGCCTTAGGGCAGGGGGGAACACCGGGGAGCTGTTTTTT.

This clonotype was counted ten times or more. The chain employs TRBV12-3 or TRBV12-4 and TRBJ1-1; 7 nucleotides match TRBD1. This CDR3 has 12 residues. With 7 bases clipped from V and 10 bases from J, the junction kept 9 bases outside the gene matches. CDR3 loop: CASMTGKRGAFF. The CDR3 DNA reads as TGTGCCAGCATGACAGGGAAGCGCGGAGCTTTCTTT.

CDR3 bases: TGTGCCAGCAGTTTGGGGGACGGAGACACTGAAGCTTTCTTT. It is translated as CASSLGDGDTEAFF. This chain uses TRBV12-3 or TRBV12-4 with TRBJ1-1; possible D gene TRBD1, 5 bases. The CDR3 is 14 amino acids. Trimming cost V 3 bases and J 3 bases, with 11 bases left between them.

This clonotype came up many times. V gene TRBV20-1 combines with J gene TRBJ2-3; TRBD2 matches at 10 bases. The CDR3 consists of 15 residues. V trimming: 0 bases; J trimming: 5 bases; junction bases outside the gene matches: 5. Germline values: CDR1 DFQATT, CDR2 SNEGSKA (reference sequence). As DNA, the CDR3 is TGCAGTGCTAGAGATCTAGCGGGGGTGGTAGATACGCAGTATTTT. Residues: CSARDLAGVVDTQYF.

This clonotype was picked up many times. The chain has TRBV12-3 or TRBV12-4 and TRBJ2-5, with TRBD2 matching 7 bases. The CDR3 sequence is 14 residues long. V lost 6 bases and J lost 6; bases outside the gene matches: 10. The CDR3: CASSTLAAAKTQYF. The CDR3 nucleotides are TGTGCCAGCAGCACCCTAGCGGCCGCGAAGACCCAGTACTTC.

This clonotype was picked up many times. The J gene is TRBJ2-6, the V gene TRBV20-1; no clear D. The V gene's germline CDR1 is DFQATT and CDR2 SNEGSKA (reference sequence). The CDR3 runs to 13 residues. The V gene lost 3 bases and the J gene lost 0 bases, with 3 bases spanning the gap. The DNA of the CDR3 is TGCAGTGCTAGCTTCTCTGGGGCCAACGTCCTGACTTTC. Its translation is CSASFSGANVLTF.

This clonotype has more than one count but fewer than ten. The chain employs TRBV5-1 and TRBJ1-3; D gene ambiguous. The germline V gene has CDR1 SGHRS and CDR2 YFSETQ. V was clipped by 0 bases and J by 2 bases, with 6 bases between them. The CDR3 covers 14 residues. This CDR3 reads CASSLAATGNTIYF. The DNA for the CDR3 is TGCGCCAGCAGCTTGGCAGCGACTGGAAACACCATATATTTT. Using reference TRBV5-1 and TRBJ1-3 for the parts outside the CDR3, the full variable domain is KAGVTQTPRYLIKTRGQQVTLSCSPISGHRSVSWYQQTPGQGLQFLFEYFSETQRNKGNFPGRFSGRQFSNSRSEMNVSTLELGDSALYLCASSLAATGNTIYFGEGSWLTVV.

V gene TRBV9 combines with J gene TRBJ2-4; TRBD2 matches 10 bases. The CDR3 sequence is 21 residues long. The trim removed 0 bases at V and 1 base at J, leaving 16 bases unmatched. Germline CDR1 reads SGDLS; CDR2 reads YYNGEE. The CDR3 region is CASSVGPSMSGGGLAKNIQYF. The CDR3 DNA reads TGTGCCAGCAGCGTAGGTCCCAGTATGAGCGGGGGGGGCCTCGCCAAAAACATTCAGTACTTC. The full variable domain, completed using reference TRBV9 and TRBJ2-4, is DSGVTQTPKHLITATGQRVTLRCSPRSGDLSVYWYQQSLDQGLQFLIQYYNGEERAKGNILERFSAQQFPDLHSELNLSSLELGDSALYFCASSVGPSMSGGGLAKNIQYFGAGTRLSVL.

V usage is TRBV7-2 and J usage is TRBJ1-5, with TRBD1 matching 9 bases. The CDR3 has 16 amino acids. Unmatched junction bases numbered 3, after V lost 0 bases and J lost 3 bases. The germline V gene encodes CDR1 SGHTA and CDR2 FQGNSA. CDR3 in amino acids: CASSLAGTGLNQPQHF. The CDR3 DNA reads as TGTGCCAGCAGCTTAGCCGGGACAGGGCTCAATCAGCCCCAGCATTTT. The full variable domain, its missing parts supplied by reference TRBV7-2 and TRBJ1-5, is GAGVSQSPSNKVTEKGKDVELRCDPISGHTALYWYRQSLGQGLEFLIYFQGNSAPDKSGLPSDRFSAERTGGSVSTLTIQRTQQEDSAVYLCASSLAGTGLNQPQHFGDGTRLSIL.

This clonotype has more than one count but fewer than ten. The genes are TRBV18 and TRBJ1-5; 8 bases match TRBD1. Per germline, CDR1 KGHSH and CDR2 LQKENI. The CDR3 contains 15 residues. Trimming removed 3 bases from V and 7 bases from J; junction bases left unmatched: 8. This CDR3 is CASSPRQGAQQPQHF. CDR3 nucleotide sequence: TGTGCCAGCTCACCGCGGCAGGGGGCCCAACAGCCCCAGCATTTT.

V usage is TRBV7-6 and J usage is TRBJ2-2; perhaps D is TRBD1 or TRBD2 (5 bases each). Trimming pared 1 base from V and 3 bases from J, leaving 6 bases between. CDR3 length: 14 residues. Germline assignment: CDR1 SGHVS and CDR2 FNYEAQ. CDR3 sequence reads: CASSLVGDTGELFF. The DNA of the CDR3 is TGTGCCAGCAGCTTAGTGGGGGACACCGGGGAGCTGTTTTTT.

This clonotype came up many times. V gene TRBV24-1 combines with J gene TRBJ2-1, with 9 bases aligning to TRBD1. This CDR3 spans 14 amino acids. Germline CDR1 and CDR2: KGHDR and SFDVKD. The J segment lost 8 bases and the V segment lost 5 bases, leaving 6 bases of the junction unmatched. The CDR3 nucleotides read TGTGCCACCAGTGTTCAGGACAGGGGCGATGAGCAGTTCTTC. Its protein is CATSVQDRGDEQFF.

The table lists this clonotype with a count of one. The CDR3: CASSLGTDSYNEQFF. Here the CDR3 DNA reads TGTGCCAGCAGTTTAGGGACAGATTCATACAATGAGCAGTTCTTC. The chain is built from TRBV12-3 or TRBV12-4 and TRBJ2-1; possible D gene TRBD1, 6 bases. Trimming removed 1 base from V and 4 bases from J, with 11 bases in between. The CDR3 length is 15 residues.

V usage is TRBV5-1 and J usage is TRBJ2-7; TRBD1 is a possible D gene (6 bases). The CDR3 is 17 amino acids. V lost 7 bases, J lost 1 base, and 24 bases lay in between. Germline loops: CDR1 SGHRS, CDR2 YFSETQ. The CDR3: CASVLGQKTKLSYEQYF. As DNA, the CDR3 is TGCGCCAGCGTTCTCGGACAGAAAACTAAATTATCCTACGAGCAGTACTTC.

This chain uses TRBV20-1 with TRBJ1-6; D might be TRBD1 (5 bases). The germline V gene encodes CDR1 DFQATT and CDR2 SNEGSKA (reference sequence). The CDR3 is 13 amino acids. V shed 3 bases and J shed 6 bases, with 9 bases lying between them. The CDR3 DNA sequence: TGCAGTGCTAGCAGGGAACGTAATTCACCCCTCCACTTT. Translating it yields CSASRERNSPLHF.

There are a few counts of this clonotype. The chain recombines TRBV20-1 with TRBJ2-5; D might be TRBD1 or TRBD2, each matching 5 bases. This CDR3 region has 14 residues. With 6 bases removed from V and 1 base from J, the gap between germline ends came to 15 bases. Germline V gene data show CDR1 as DFQATT and CDR2 as SNEGSKA (reference sequence). The CDR3 here is CSAGSMGTQETQYF. The CDR3 DNA is TGCAGTGCGGGCAGCATGGGGACCCAAGAGACCCAGTACTTC.

This clonotype was counted at least ten times. The chain uses TRBV5-5 and TRBJ2-5, with D perhaps matching TRBD2 (5 bases). Germline CDR1 is SGHKS and CDR2 is YYEKEE (reference sequence). This CDR3 has 11 amino acids. Trimming pared 7 bases from V and 2 bases from J, leaving 6 bases between. The chain's CDR3 is CASRGQETQYF. The CDR3 DNA sequence: TGTGCCAGCCGGGGTCAAGAGACCCAGTACTTC. Using reference TRBV5-5 and TRBJ2-5 for the parts outside the CDR3, the full variable domain is DAGVTQSPTHLIKTRGQQVTLRCSPISGHKSVSWYQQVLGQGPQFIFQYYEKEERGRGNFPDRFSARQFPNYSSELNVNALLLGDSALYLCASRGQETQYFGPGTRLLVL.

The count of this clonotype is one. This chain links TRBV12-3 or TRBV12-4 with TRBJ2-2; D is perhaps TRBD1 (5 bases). The CDR3 extends over 19 amino acids. V lost 11 bases, J lost 4 bases, and 32 bases lay in between. Written as DNA, the CDR3 is TGTGCCTTCACGGGCCCACGTGTAGGTGCTCCAGGGCCCACCGGGGAGCTGTTTTTT. Its protein is CAFTGPRVGAPGPTGELFF.